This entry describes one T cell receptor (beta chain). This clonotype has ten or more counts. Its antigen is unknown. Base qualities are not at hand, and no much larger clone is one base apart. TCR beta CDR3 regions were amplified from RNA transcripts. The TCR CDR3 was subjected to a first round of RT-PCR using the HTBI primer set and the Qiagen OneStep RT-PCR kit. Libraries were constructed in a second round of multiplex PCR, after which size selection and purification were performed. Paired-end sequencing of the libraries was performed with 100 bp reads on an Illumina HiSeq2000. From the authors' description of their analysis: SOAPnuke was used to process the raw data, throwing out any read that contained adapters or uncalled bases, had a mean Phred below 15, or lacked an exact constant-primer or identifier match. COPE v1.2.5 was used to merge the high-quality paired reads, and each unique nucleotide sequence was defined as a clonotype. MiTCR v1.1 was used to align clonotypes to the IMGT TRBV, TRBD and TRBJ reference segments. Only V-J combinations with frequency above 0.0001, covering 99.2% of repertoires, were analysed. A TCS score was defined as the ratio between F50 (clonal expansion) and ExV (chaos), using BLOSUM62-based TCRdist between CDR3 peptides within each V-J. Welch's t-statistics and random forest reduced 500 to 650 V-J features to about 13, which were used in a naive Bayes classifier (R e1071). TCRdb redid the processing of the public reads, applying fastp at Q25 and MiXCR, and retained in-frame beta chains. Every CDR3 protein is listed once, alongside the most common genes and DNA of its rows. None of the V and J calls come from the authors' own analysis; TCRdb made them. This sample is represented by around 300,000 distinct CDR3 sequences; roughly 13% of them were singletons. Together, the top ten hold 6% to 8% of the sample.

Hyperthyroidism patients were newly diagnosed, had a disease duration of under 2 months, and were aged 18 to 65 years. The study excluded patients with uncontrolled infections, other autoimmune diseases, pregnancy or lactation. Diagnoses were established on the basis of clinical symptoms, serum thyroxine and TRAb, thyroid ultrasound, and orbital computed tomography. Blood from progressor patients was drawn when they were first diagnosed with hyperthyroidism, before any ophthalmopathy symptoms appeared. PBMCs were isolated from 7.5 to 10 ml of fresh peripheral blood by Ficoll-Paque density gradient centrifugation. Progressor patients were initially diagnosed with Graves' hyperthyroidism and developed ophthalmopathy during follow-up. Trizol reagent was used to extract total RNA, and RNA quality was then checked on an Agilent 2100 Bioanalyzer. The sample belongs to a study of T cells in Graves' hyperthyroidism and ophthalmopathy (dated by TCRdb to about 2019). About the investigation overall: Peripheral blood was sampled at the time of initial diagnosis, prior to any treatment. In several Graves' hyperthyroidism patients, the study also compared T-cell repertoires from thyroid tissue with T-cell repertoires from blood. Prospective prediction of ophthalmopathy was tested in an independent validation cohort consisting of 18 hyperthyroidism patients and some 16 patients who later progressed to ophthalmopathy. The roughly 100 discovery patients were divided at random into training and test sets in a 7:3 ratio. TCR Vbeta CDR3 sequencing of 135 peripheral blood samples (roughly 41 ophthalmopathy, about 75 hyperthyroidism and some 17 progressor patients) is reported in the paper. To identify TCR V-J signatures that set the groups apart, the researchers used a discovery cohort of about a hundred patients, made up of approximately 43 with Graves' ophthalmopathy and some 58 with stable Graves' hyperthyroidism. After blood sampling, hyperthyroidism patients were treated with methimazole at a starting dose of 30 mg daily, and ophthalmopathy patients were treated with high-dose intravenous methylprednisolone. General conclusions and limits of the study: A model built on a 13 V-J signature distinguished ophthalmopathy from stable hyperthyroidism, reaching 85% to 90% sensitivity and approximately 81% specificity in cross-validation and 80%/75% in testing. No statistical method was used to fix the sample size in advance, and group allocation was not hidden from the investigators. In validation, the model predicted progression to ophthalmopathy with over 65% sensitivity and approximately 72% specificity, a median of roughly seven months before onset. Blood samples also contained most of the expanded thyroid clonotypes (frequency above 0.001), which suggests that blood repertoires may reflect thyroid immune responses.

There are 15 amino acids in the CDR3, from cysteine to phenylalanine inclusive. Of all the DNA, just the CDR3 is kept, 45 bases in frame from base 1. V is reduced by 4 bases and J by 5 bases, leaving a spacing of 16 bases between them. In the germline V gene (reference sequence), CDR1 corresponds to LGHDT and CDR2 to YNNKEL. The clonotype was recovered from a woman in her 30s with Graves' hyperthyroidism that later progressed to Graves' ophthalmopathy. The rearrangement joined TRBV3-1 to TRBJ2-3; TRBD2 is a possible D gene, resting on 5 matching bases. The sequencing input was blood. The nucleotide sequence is TGTGCCAGCAGCCCCGATTGGGTAGGAGGAGATACGCAGTATTTT. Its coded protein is CASSPDWVGGDTQYF.